The present T cell receptor (beta chain) was sequenced within a study of T cell responses to AZD1222 COVID-19 vaccine (dated by TCRdb to the early 2020s). Background on the whole study: Because spike-specific TCR depth and breadth did not differ between the two schedules, AZD1222 recipients who got a second dose at roughly 4 weeks were pooled with those who got a second dose at roughly 12 weeks. TCR sequencing covered about 230 trial participants: some 210 given two doses of AZD1222 and 26 given two doses of MenACWY control vaccine. Enrollment into the trials was organized by age into subgroups of 18-55, 56-69 and 70-plus years, and those subgroups contained around 150, 28 and 57 TCR-sequenced participants, respectively. The investigation overall reported the following: The whole spike protein was spanned by vaccine-associated CD4 TCRs, and dominant responses were seen in regions 160-218 and 743-854. Participants were mostly white British, with more females than males. The authors suggested clonal diversity may have been underestimated. Conclusions about previously exposed vaccinees were limited because only six or seven AZD1222 recipients were SARS-CoV-2 seropositive at baseline. Reportedly, close to half of the unique spike-specific TCRs recognized epitopes lying outside the regions that are mutated in the B.1.351 and B.1.1.7 variants. In the small 56-69-year group, the increase in depth fell short of significance, most likely because of low power. Because no samples from the day 14 peak response were available, repertoires could be characterized only after the peak T cell response. A significant rise in spike-specific TCR breadth and depth was observed after two AZD1222 doses relative to day 0 and relative to MenACWY recipients.

On this clone itself: The clone's antigen remains unknown. Base-call qualities are not available, and no considerably larger clone is one nucleotide away.

The time point label, read with the paper, signifies: baseline before first vaccination. Vaccinee samples came from UK trials COV001 and COV002, including a single-blind randomized controlled phase 2/3 trial of AZD1222 (ChAdOx1 nCoV-19) in healthy adults. For TCRbeta chain sequencing, PBMC samples were collected from trial participants at day 0 and at day 28 after the second dose. The CDR3 regions of human TCRbeta chains were subjected to immunosequencing. From the authors' description of their analysis: TCRs in the repertoires were matched against a reference library of SARS-CoV-2-specific TCRs that had been generated with the MIRA antigen-specificity platform. Breadth meant the fraction of unique TCRs that were SARS-CoV-2-associated, whereas depth meant the fraction of total T cells that were SARS-CoV-2-associated. Using the MIRA data, each spike-specific TCR was assigned both to the spike region to which the TCR was reactive and to a CD4 or CD8 class. Log10-transformed breadth and depth values were compared by one-way ANOVA with Sidak's multiple comparisons tests. This is the immuneACCESS table as TCRdb keeps it, with only in-frame sequences that have V and J called. A part of the clones is gone; compared with another copy, unresolved V genes explain less than half, and the rest is unexplained. Clone size and V and J calls were adopted from that table, with D and trimming inferred from the DNA. Recorded for this sample are 95,000 to 150,000 clones; around 91% of them occurred a single time. The top ten hold approximately 3.1% of the sample.

Based on the germline V gene, the CDR1 and CDR2 sequences are SGHTA and FQGTGA. Trimming takes 4 bases from V and 2 bases from J, and the germline ends sit 8 bases apart. The CDR3 numbers 13 residues from cysteine through phenylalanine. Only the CDR3 DNA is retained, 39 bases long and in frame from the first base. The chain couples TRBV7-3 to TRBJ1-2, with the D gene not clear enough to name. This specimen consisted of peripheral blood, obtained on day 0 of AZD1222 vaccination. This receptor was taken from an adult in good health. In nucleotides, the sequence is TGTGCCAGCAGCTACGGACCGAACTATGGCTACACCTTC. Its product reads: CASSYGPNYGYTF.